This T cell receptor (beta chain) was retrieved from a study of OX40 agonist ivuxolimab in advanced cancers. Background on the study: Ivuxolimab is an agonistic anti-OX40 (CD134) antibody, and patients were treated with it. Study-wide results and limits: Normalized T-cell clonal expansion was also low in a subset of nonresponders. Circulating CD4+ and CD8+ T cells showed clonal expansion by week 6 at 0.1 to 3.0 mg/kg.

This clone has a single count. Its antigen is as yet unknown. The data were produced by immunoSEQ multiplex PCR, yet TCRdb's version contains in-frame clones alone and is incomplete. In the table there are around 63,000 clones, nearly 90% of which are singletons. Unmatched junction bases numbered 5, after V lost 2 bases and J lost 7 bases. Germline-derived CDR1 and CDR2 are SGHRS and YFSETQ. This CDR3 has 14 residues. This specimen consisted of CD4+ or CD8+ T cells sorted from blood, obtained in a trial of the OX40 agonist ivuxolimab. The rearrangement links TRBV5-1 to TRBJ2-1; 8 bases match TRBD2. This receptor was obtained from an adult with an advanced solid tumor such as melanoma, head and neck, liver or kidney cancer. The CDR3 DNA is TGCGCCAGCAGCTTCTCGGGAGGGCTAAATGAGCAGTTCTTC. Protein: CASSFSGGLNEQFF.